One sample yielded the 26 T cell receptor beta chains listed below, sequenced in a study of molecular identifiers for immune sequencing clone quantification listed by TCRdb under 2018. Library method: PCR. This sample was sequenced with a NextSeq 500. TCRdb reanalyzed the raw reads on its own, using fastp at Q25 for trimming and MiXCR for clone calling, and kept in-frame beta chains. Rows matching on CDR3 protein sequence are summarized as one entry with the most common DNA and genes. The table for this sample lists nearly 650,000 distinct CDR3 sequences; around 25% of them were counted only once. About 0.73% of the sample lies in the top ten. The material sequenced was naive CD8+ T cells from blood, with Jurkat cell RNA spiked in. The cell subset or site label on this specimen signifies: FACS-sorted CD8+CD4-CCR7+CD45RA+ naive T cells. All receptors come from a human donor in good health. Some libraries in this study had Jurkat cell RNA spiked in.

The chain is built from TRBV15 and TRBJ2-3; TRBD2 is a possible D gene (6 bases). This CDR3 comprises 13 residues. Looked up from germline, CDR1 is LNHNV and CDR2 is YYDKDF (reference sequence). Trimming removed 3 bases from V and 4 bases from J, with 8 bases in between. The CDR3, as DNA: TGTGCCACCAGCAGCAGACTAGCAGATACGCAGTATTTT. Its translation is CATSSRLADTQYF.

Here the CDR3 reads CSARQGTLDEQYF. CDR3 in DNA: TGCAGTGCTAGACAAGGAACGCTTGACGAGCAGTACTTC. The chain is built from TRBV20-1 and TRBJ2-7; D not resolved. The CDR3 runs to 13 residues. With 2 bases removed from V and 5 bases from J, the gap between germline ends came to 13 bases. CDR1 and CDR2 from the germline V gene are DFQATT and SNEGSKA (reference sequence).

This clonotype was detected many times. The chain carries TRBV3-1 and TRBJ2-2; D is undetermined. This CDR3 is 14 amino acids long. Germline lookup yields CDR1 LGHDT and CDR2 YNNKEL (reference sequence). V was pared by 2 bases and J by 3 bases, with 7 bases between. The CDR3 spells CASSQRSYTGELFF. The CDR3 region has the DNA TGTGCCAGCAGCCAACGCAGTTACACCGGGGAGCTGTTTTTT.

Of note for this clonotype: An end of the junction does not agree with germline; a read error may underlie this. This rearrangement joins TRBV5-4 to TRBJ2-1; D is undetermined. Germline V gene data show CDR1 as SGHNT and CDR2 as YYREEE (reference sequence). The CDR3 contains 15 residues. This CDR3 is CASGFGNFSYNEQFF. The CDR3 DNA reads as TGTGCCAGCGGCTTTGGAAATTTCTCCTACAATGAGCAGTTCTTC.

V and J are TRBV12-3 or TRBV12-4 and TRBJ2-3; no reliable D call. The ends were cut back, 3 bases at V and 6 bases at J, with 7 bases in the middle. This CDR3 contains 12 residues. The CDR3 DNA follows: TGTGCCAGCAGTTTCTACCTCGATACGCAGTATTTT. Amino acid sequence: CASSFYLDTQYF.

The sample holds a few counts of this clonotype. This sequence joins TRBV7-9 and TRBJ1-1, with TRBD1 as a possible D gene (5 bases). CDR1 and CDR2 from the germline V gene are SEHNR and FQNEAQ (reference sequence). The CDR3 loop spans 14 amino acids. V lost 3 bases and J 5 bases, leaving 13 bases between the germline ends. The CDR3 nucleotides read TGTGCCAGCAGCTTGCCGGAAGGGGTTACTGAAGCTTTCTTT. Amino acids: CASSLPEGVTEAFF.

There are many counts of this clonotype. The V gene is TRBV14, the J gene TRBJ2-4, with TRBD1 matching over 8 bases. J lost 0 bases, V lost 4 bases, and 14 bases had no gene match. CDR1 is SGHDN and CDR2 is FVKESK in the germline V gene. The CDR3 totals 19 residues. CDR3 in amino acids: CASSLTGTGYLLAKNIQYF. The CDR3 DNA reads TGTGCCAGCAGCCTAACCGGGACAGGATACCTTCTAGCCAAAAACATTCAGTACTTC.

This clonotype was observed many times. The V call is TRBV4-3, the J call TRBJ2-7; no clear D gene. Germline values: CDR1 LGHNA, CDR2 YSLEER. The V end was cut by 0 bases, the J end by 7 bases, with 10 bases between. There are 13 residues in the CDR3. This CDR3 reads CASSQDLEVEQYF. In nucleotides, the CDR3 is TGCGCCAGCAGCCAAGATCTCGAGGTAGAGCAGTACTTC.

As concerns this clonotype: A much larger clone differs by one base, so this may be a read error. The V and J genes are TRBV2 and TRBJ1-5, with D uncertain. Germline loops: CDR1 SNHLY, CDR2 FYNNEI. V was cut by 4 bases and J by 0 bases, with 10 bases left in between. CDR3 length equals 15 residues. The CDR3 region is CASSGYGNSNQPQHF. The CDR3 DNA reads TGTGCCAGCAGTGGGTACGGGAATAGCAATCAGCCCCAGCATTTT.

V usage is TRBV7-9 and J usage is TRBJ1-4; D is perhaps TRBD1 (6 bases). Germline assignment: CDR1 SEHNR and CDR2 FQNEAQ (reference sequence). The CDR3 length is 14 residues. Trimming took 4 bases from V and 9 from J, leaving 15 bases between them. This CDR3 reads CASSSPTGPQKLFF. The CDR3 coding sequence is TGTGCCAGCAGCTCCCCGACAGGCCCGCAAAAACTGTTTTTT.

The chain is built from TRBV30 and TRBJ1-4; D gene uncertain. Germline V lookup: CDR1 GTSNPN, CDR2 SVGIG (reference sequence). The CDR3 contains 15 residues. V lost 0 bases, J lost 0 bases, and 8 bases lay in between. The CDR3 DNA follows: TGTGCCTGGAGTGTGGTCCCTGCAACTAATGAAAAACTGTTTTTT. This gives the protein CAWSVVPATNEKLFF.

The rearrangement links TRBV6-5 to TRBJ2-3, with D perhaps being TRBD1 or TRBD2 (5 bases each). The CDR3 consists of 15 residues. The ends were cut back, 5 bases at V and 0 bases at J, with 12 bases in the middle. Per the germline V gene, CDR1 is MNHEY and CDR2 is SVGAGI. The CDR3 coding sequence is TGTGCCAGCAGTCGAAGGGACGGTAGCACAGATACGCAGTATTTT. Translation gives CASSRRDGSTDTQYF.

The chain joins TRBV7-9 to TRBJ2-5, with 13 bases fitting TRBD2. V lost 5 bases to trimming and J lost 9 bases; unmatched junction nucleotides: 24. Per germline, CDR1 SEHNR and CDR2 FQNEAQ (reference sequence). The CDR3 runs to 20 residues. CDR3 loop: CASSPAPGTSGATTREPQYF. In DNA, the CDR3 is TGTGCCAGCAGCCCAGCCCCCGGGACTAGCGGGGCCACGACCAGGGAGCCCCAGTACTTC.

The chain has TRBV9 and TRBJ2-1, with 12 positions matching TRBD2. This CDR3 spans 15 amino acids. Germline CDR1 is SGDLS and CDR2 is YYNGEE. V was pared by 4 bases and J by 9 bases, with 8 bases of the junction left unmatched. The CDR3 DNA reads TGTGCCAGCAGCCTTTCTAGCGGGGGGGCCGCTGAGCAGTTCTTC. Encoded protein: CASSLSSGGAAEQFF.

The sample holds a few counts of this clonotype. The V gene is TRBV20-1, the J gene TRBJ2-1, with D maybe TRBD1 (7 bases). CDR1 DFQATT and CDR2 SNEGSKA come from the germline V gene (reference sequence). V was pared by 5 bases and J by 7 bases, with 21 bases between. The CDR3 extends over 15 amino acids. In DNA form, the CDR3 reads TGCAGTGCTCCCCTCCGGGGGACAGTTCGGAATGAGCAGTTCTTC. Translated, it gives CSAPLRGTVRNEQFF.

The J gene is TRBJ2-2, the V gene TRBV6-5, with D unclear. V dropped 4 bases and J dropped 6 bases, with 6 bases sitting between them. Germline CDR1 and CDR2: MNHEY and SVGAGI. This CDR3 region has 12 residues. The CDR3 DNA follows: TGTGCCAGCAGTTGCTCCTCCGGGGAGCTGTTTTTT. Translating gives CASSCSSGELFF.

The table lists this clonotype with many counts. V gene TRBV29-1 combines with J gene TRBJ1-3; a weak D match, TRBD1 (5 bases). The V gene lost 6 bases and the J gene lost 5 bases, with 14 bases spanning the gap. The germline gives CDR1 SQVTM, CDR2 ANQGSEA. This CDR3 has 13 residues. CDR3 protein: CSVDQGLRNTIYF. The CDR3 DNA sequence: TGCAGCGTGGACCAGGGATTGAGAAACACCATATATTTT. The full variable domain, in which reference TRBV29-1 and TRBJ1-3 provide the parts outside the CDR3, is SAVISQKPSRDICQRGTSLTIQCQVDSQVTMMFWYRQQPGQSLTLIATANQGSEATYESGFVIDKFPISRPNLTFSTLTVSNMSPEDSSIYLCSVDQGLRNTIYFGEGSWLTVV.

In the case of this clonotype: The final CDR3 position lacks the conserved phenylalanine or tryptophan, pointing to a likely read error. CDR3 coding DNA: TGCGCCAGCAGCCTCTCCCCCCCCGGTTCCTACGAGCAGTACTTA. This codes for CASSLSPPGSYEQYL. V usage is TRBV4-3 and J usage is TRBJ2-7, with unresolved D. CDR3 length equals 15 residues. The V end was cut by 4 bases, the J end by 1 base, with 14 bases between. CDR1 and CDR2 from the germline V gene are LGHNA and YSLEER.

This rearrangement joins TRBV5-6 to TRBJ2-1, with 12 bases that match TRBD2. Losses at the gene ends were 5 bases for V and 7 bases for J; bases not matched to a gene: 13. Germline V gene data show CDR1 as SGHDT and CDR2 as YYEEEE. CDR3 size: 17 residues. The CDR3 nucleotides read TGTGCCAGCAGTTCGACTAGCGGGAGAGTGGAGGATAATGAGCAGTTCTTC. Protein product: CASSSTSGRVEDNEQFF.

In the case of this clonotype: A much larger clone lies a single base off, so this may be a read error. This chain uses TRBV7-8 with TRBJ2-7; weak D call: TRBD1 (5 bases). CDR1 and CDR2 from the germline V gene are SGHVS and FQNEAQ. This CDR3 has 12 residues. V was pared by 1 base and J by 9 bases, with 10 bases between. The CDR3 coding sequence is TGTGCCAGCAGCTTAGTTCTTGGGGCGCAGTACTTC. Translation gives CASSLVLGAQYF.

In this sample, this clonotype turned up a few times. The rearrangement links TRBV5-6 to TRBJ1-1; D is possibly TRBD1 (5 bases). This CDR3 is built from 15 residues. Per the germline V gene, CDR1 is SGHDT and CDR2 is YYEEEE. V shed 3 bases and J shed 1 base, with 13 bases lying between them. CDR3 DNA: TGTGCCAGCAGCTGGGGGGGACTTACGAACACTGAAGCTTTCTTT. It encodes CASSWGGLTNTEAFF.

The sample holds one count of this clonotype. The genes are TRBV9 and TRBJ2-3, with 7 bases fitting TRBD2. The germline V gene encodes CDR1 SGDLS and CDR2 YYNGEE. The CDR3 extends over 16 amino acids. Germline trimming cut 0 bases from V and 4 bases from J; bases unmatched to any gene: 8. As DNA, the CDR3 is TGTGCCAGCAGCGTAGCAGGCGGGAGTTGGGCAGATACGCAGTATTTT. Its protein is CASSVAGGSWADTQYF.

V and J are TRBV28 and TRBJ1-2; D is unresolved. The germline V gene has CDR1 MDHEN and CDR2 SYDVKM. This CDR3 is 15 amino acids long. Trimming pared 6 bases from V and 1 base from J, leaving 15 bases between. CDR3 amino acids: CASRYRARGNYGYTF. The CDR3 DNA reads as TGTGCCAGCAGATACCGGGCCCGGGGTAACTATGGCTACACCTTC.

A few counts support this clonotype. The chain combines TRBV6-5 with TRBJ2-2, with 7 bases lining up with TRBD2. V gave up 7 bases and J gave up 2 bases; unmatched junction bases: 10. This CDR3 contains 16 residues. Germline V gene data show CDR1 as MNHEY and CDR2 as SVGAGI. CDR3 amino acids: CASNDWAGDNTGELFF. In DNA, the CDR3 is TGTGCCAGCAATGACTGGGCGGGGGATAACACCGGGGAGCTGTTTTTT.

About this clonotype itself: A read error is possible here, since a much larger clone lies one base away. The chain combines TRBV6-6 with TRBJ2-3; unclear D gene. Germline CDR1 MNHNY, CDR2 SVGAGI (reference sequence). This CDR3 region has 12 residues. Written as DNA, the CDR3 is TGTGCCAGCAGTAACTCGAAGGATACGCAGTATTTT. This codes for CASSNSKDTQYF.

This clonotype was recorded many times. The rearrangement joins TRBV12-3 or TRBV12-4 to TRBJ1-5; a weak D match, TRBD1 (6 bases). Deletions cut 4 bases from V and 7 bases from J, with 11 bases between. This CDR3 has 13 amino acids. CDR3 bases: TGTGCCAGCAGTTGGGGCAGGGGCCAGCCCCAGCATTTT. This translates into CASSWGRGQPQHF.